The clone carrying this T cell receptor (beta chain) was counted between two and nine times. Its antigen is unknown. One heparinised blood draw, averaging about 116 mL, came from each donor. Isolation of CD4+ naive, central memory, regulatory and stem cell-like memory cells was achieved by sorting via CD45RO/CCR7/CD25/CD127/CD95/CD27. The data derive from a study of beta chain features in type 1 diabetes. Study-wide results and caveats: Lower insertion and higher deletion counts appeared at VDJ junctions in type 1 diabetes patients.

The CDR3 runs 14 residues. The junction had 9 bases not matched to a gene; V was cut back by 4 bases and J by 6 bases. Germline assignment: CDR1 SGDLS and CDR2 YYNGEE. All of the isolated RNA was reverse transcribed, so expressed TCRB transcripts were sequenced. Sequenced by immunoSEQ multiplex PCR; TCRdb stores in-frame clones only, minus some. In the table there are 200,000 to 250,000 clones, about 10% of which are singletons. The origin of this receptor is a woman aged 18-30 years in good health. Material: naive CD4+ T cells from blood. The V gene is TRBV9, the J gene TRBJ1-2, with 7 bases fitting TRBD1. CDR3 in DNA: TGTGCCAGCAGCTCACGACAGGGCGGGCATGGCTACACCTTC. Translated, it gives CASSSRQGGHGYTF.